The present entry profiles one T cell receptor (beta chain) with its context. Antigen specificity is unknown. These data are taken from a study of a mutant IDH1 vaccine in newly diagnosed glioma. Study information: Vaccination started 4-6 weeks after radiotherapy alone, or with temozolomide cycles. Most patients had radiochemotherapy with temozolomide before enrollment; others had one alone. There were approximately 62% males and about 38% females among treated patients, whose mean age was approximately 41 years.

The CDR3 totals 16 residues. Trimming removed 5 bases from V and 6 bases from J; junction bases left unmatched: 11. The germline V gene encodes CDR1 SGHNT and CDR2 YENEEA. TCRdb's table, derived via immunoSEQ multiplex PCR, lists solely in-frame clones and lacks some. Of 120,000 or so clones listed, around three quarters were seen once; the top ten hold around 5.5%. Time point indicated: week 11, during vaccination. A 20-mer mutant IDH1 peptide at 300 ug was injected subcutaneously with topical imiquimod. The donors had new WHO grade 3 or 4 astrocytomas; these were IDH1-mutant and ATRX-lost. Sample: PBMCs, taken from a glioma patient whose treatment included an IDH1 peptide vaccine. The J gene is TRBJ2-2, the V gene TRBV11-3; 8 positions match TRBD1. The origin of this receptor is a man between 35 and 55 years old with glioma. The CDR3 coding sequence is TGTGCCAGCAGCAGTACAGGACAGGGAGTTGCCGGGGAGCTGTTTTTT. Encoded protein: CASSSTGQGVAGELFF.